Following are 20 T cell receptor beta chains from one sample sequenced in a study of T cell responses to AZD1222 COVID-19 vaccine. Measured with immunoSEQ multiplex PCR; TCRdb has only the in-frame clones, and not every one. The sample comprises some 150,000 clones, approximately 90% of which are singletons, and 3% to 3.5% rests with the top ten. The source material was peripheral blood, sampled on day 0 of MenACWY control vaccination. These receptors were taken from an adult in good health.

The chain carries TRBV11-2 and TRBJ1-1; D unresolved. Between the trimmed V and J ends, which lost 0 bases and 10 bases, there was a span of 12 bases. The CDR3 is 13 residues long. Germline CDR1 reads SGHAT; CDR2 reads FQNNGV. Written as DNA, the CDR3 is TGTGCCAGCAGCTTAGATCTTGGCTTCAGAGCTTTCTTT. It encodes CASSLDLGFRAFF.

CDR3 nucleotides: TGTGCCAGCAGTTACGATTGGACAGCTAGGCAAGACTATGGCTACACCTTC. This sequence encodes CASSYDWTARQDYGYTF. The chain carries TRBV6-2 or TRBV6-3 and TRBJ1-2; D is perhaps TRBD1 (6 bases). V lost 2 bases to trimming and J lost 3 bases, with 19 bases between them. Looked up from germline, CDR1 is MNHEY and CDR2 is SVGEGT. This CDR3 is built from 17 residues.

The rearrangement uses TRBV6-2 or TRBV6-3 and TRBJ2-1, with 11 bases aligning to TRBD2. The CDR3 length is 19 residues. Germline CDR1 MNHEY, CDR2 SVGEGT. Trimming took 2 bases from V and 0 from J; bases not matched to a gene: 9. The CDR3 region has the DNA TGTGCCAGCAGTTACAAGGGACTAGCGGCGACATACTCCTACAATGAGCAGTTCTTC. Translated: CASSYKGLAATYSYNEQFF.

J is TRBJ1-5 and V is TRBV7-2; a possible D gene is TRBD1 (5 bases). The germline V gene encodes CDR1 SGHTA and CDR2 FQGNSA. V shed 0 bases and J shed 5 bases, with 14 bases lying between them. This CDR3 has 16 amino acids. The CDR3, as DNA: TGTGCCAGCAGCTTAGCGGGTGGCAGGGCCTATCAGCCCCAGCATTTT. Its translation is CASSLAGGRAYQPQHF.

The V and J genes are TRBV5-1 and TRBJ2-7; the match to TRBD1 covers 10 bases. Unmatched junction bases numbered 10, after V lost 4 bases and J lost 6 bases. Per the germline V gene, CDR1 is SGHRS and CDR2 is YFSETQ. CDR3 length: 15 residues. CDR3 sequence: CASSPGGTGAGEQYF. The CDR3 nucleotides are TGCGCCAGCAGCCCGGGCGGGACAGGGGCTGGCGAGCAGTACTTC.

V gene TRBV7-8 combines with J gene TRBJ1-5; 12 bases fit TRBD1. Unmatched junction bases numbered 4, after V lost 5 bases and J lost 5 bases. The CDR3 is 15 amino acids. Per germline, CDR1 SGHVS and CDR2 FQNEAQ. The chain's CDR3 is CASSAGTGGYQPQHF. The CDR3 coding sequence is TGTGCCAGCAGCGCCGGGACAGGGGGCTATCAGCCCCAGCATTTT.

This chain uses TRBV5-4 with TRBJ2-1; D is undetermined. The CDR3 spans 15 residues. Germline V gene data show CDR1 as SGHNT and CDR2 as YYREEE (reference sequence). Trimming stripped 4 bases from V and 1 base from J, with 12 bases between. The CDR3 region is CASSKDPNSYNEQFF. CDR3 bases: TGTGCCAGCAGCAAGGACCCTAATTCCTACAATGAGCAGTTCTTC.

The V and J genes are TRBV18 and TRBJ2-5; 11 positions match TRBD1. The CDR3 has 17 residues. Germline CDR1 reads KGHSH; CDR2 reads LQKENI. V trimming: 0 bases; J trimming: 5 bases; junction bases outside the gene matches: 8. CDR3 sequence: CASSPPRRTGGEETQYF. CDR3 bases: TGTGCCAGCTCACCACCCAGAAGGACAGGGGGCGAGGAGACCCAGTACTTC. The full variable domain, rest sourced from reference TRBV18 and TRBJ2-5, is NAGVMQNPRHLVRRRGQEARLRCSPMKGHSHVYWYRQLPEEGLKFMVYLQKENIIDESGMPKERFSAEFPKEGPSILRIQQVVRGDSAAYFCASSPPRRTGGEETQYFGPGTRLLVL.

The rearrangement uses TRBV3-1 (or the pseudogene TRBV3-2) and TRBJ2-5, with D possibly matching TRBD2 (6 bases). Germline V gives CDR1 LGHDT, CDR2 YNNKEL (reference sequence). This CDR3 is 13 amino acids long. Trimming cost V 3 bases and J 5 bases, with 10 bases left between them. The CDR3 DNA reads as TGTGCCAGCAGCCAGACTAGTCGGGAGACCCAGTACTTC. Amino acids: CASSQTSRETQYF.

This clone was recorded a few times. The chain has TRBV3-1 (or the pseudogene TRBV3-2) and TRBJ1-5; 7 bases are a match to TRBD1. The length of the CDR3 is 16 residues. V was clipped by 4 bases and J by 6 bases; unmatched bases: 12. Germline V CDR1 and CDR2: LGHDT, YNNKEL (reference sequence). This CDR3 is CASSRLQGKSGQPQHF. The CDR3 region has the DNA TGTGCCAGCAGCCGGCTACAGGGGAAATCGGGTCAGCCCCAGCATTTT.

CDR3 in amino acids: CASSTPTGNTEAFF. Here the CDR3 DNA reads TGTGCCAGCAGCACCCCAACAGGGAACACTGAAGCTTTCTTT. The chain carries TRBV7-9 and TRBJ1-1, with D possibly TRBD1 on 5 matching bases. Trimming removed 5 bases from V and 1 base from J, with 11 bases in between. There are 14 residues in the CDR3. Germline V gene lookup returns CDR1 SEHNR and CDR2 FQNEAQ (reference sequence).

The rearrangement uses TRBV27 and TRBJ1-2; D remains unclear. Trimming removed 2 bases from V and 8 bases from J, with 12 bases in between. Germline CDR1 reads MNHEY; CDR2 reads SMNVEV (reference sequence). This CDR3 is built from 13 residues. The CDR3 DNA is TGTGCCAGCAGTTTAACCCCAGGAGTCGGCTACACCTTC. This translates into CASSLTPGVGYTF.

V is TRBV5-5 and J is TRBJ1-5; maybe TRBD1 (6 bases). Trimming shortened V by 4 bases and J by 0 bases, and 11 bases separated the two germline ends. This CDR3 comprises 15 residues. CDR1 and CDR2 from the germline V gene are SGHKS and YYEKEE (reference sequence). CDR3 DNA sequence: TGTGCCAGCAGCCCGGGACACCTTAGCAATCAGCCCCAGCATTTT. It yields the protein CASSPGHLSNQPQHF.

The V gene is TRBV7-2, the J gene TRBJ2-5, with D unresolved. Per the germline V gene, CDR1 is SGHTA and CDR2 is FQGNSA. The CDR3 totals 11 residues. Trimming took off 5 bases at V and 8 bases at J, with 9 bases between the two ends. This CDR3 is CASSPDSTQYF. The CDR3 DNA reads TGTGCCAGCAGCCCAGACTCCACCCAGTACTTC.

The chain couples TRBV18 to TRBJ1-5, with TRBD1 matching over 9 bases. Germline V gene data show CDR1 as KGHSH and CDR2 as LQKENI. The CDR3 runs 17 residues. J was trimmed by 2 bases and V by 3 bases; bases with no gene match: 8. The CDR3 coding sequence is TGTGCCAGCTCACCCTCCAGGACAGGGGAACGCAATCAGCCCCAGCATTTT. This gives the protein CASSPSRTGERNQPQHF.

The V call is TRBV11-3, the J call TRBJ2-7, with a possible D match to TRBD1 (7 bases). The CDR3 covers 18 residues. Germline-derived CDR1 and CDR2 are SGHNT and YENEEA. Trimming removed 0 bases at V and 2 bases at J, with 20 bases between. CDR3 in DNA: TGTGCCAGCAGCTTAGATCGCCAGGGGGGACCCTACCCCTACGAGCAGTACTTC. It specifies CASSLDRQGGPYPYEQYF.

The chain uses TRBV28 and TRBJ2-3, with TRBD2 matching 7 bases. The CDR3 has 15 residues. In germline, CDR1 is MDHEN, CDR2 SYDVKM. V gave up 5 bases and J gave up 4 bases; unmatched junction bases: 9. CDR3 sequence: CASSGLGAGADTQYF. The CDR3 DNA reads as TGTGCCAGCAGTGGTCTAGGGGCGGGGGCAGATACGCAGTATTTT.

This chain joins TRBV3-1 (or the pseudogene TRBV3-2) and TRBJ2-7; D possibly corresponds to TRBD1 (5 bases). This CDR3 has 14 amino acids. The V end lost 10 bases, the J end lost 2 bases, and 18 bases lay between the germline ends. Germline CDR1 LGHDT, CDR2 YNNKEL (reference sequence). CDR3 amino acids: CATQDTTKTYEQYF. CDR3 nucleotides: TGTGCCACCCAGGACACCACAAAAACCTACGAGCAGTACTTC.

The genes are TRBV7-2 and TRBJ1-2, with TRBD1 matching 8 bases. Germline CDR1 and CDR2: SGHTA and FQGNSA. V lost 5 bases to trimming and J lost 4 bases; unmatched junction nucleotides: 15. The CDR3 covers 17 residues. CDR3 nucleotides: TGTGCCAGCAGCCCCCTGGGGCAGGGGGCATGGGGCTATGGCTACACCTTC. It translates to CASSPLGQGAWGYGYTF.

V and J are TRBV7-9 and TRBJ2-3; 12 nucleotides match TRBD2. The CDR3 runs 14 residues. With V trimmed by 6 bases and J by 5 bases, 3 bases remained unmatched. Germline assignment: CDR1 SEHNR and CDR2 FQNEAQ (reference sequence). In nucleotides, the CDR3 is TGTGCCAGCAGGACTAGCGGGAGTGAAGATACGCAGTATTTT. Amino acid sequence: CASRTSGSEDTQYF.